These 15 T cell receptor beta chains were sequenced from one sample in a study of shared clonotypes between healthy human individuals (dated by TCRdb to 2020 to 2022). To prepare the library, the immunoSEQ multiplex PCR assay was applied. Entries here come from immuneACCESS through TCRdb and include only in-frame sequences with V and J called. Some clones fail to appear in such tables; in the studies checked, an unresolved V gene covers under half of the shortfall, and the cause of the remainder is unknown. Present in this sample are some 2,400,000 clones, approximately 96% of which were seen just once. The ten largest make up around 0.13% of the sample. Sequencing used naive CD4+ T cells sorted from blood. The sample's cell subset or site, from its label and the paper: CD45RA+ positively selected. These receptors were obtained from a man between 18 and 35 years old in good health.

The genes are TRBV7-9 and TRBJ2-3, with D possibly matching TRBD2 (6 bases). Trimming took off 7 bases at V and 0 bases at J, with 17 bases between the two ends. Looked up from germline, CDR1 is SEHNR and CDR2 is FQNEAQ (reference sequence). There are 16 residues in the CDR3. CDR3 DNA sequence: TGTGCCAGCACCCCGGGGGACCTTCTAAGCACAGATACGCAGTATTTT. It specifies CASTPGDLLSTDTQYF.

The chain joins TRBV5-4 to TRBJ1-1; D is perhaps TRBD1 (6 bases). Germline CDR1 reads SGHNT; CDR2 reads YYREEE (reference sequence). The CDR3 is 14 residues long. The V and J ends lost 1 base and 6 bases respectively, with 13 bases between them. This chain's CDR3 is CASSLTGGAPEAFF. The CDR3 region has the DNA TGTGCCAGCAGCTTGACCGGGGGCGCCCCTGAAGCTTTCTTT. Variable domain in full (rest from reference TRBV5-4 and TRBJ1-1): ETGVTQSPTHLIKTRGQQVTLRCSSQSGHNTVSWYQQALGQGPQFIFQYYREEENGRGNFPPRFSGLQFPNYSSELNVNALELDDSALYLCASSLTGGAPEAFFGQGTRLTVV.

The J gene is TRBJ2-7, the V gene TRBV5-4, with 11 nucleotides matching TRBD2. The CDR3 loop spans 13 amino acids. V was pared by 0 bases and J by 13 bases, with 6 bases of the junction left unmatched. The V gene's germline CDR1 is SGHNT and CDR2 YYREEE (reference sequence). The CDR3 DNA reads as TGTGCCAGCAGCTTGGAAACTAGCGGGGGAGTCTACTTC. Amino acid sequence: CASSLETSGGVYF.

The gene calls are TRBV4-3 and TRBJ2-3; 11 bases are shared with TRBD2. V was clipped by 2 bases and J by 2 bases; unmatched bases: 9. The CDR3 has 18 amino acids. CDR1 and CDR2 from the germline V gene are LGHNA and YSLEER. Here the CDR3 DNA reads TGCGCCAGCAGCCAACTAGCCGGACTAGCGGGCTCCACAGATACGCAGTATTTT. It yields the protein CASSQLAGLAGSTDTQYF.

In regard to this clone: Distinct nucleotide sequences in the sample also encode this CDR3. The CDR3 DNA sequence: TGTGCCAGCAGTTTTAGCGGGGTTAGCACAGATACGCAGTATTTT. It translates to CASSFSGVSTDTQYF. V gene TRBV7-2 combines with J gene TRBJ2-3, with 8 bases lining up with TRBD2. CDR1 is SGHTA, CDR2 FQGNSA, per germline. V was pared by 6 bases and J by 0 bases, with 5 bases of the junction left unmatched. This CDR3 has 15 amino acids. Full variable domain (missing parts from reference TRBV7-2 and TRBJ2-3): GAGVSQSPSNKVTEKGKDVELRCDPISGHTALYWYRQSLGQGLEFLIYFQGNSAPDKSGLPSDRFSAERTGGSVSTLTIQRTQQEDSAVYLCASSFSGVSTDTQYFGPGTRLTVL.

As for this clone: Other DNA sequences in the same sample also yield this CDR3. The rearrangement joins TRBV7-2 to TRBJ2-3, with no clear D. This CDR3 spans 14 amino acids. The germline CDR1 and CDR2 sequences are SGHTA and FQGNSA. Deletions cut 1 base from V and 2 bases from J, with 7 bases between. The CDR3 loop reads CASSLDRYTDTQYF. As DNA, the CDR3 is TGTGCCAGCAGCTTAGATCGATACACAGATACGCAGTATTTT.

This clone came up once. The chain is built from TRBV6-5 and TRBJ2-3; TRBD1 aligns across 8 bases. The CDR3 runs to 15 residues. The V gene's germline CDR1 is MNHEY and CDR2 SVGAGI. Losses at the gene ends were 6 bases for V and 1 base for J; bases not matched to a gene: 6. The CDR3 bases are TGTGCCAGCAGGGCAGGGGGCGCGGGCACAGATACGCAGTATTTT. This sequence encodes CASRAGGAGTDTQYF.

This clone was seen a single time. This CDR3 is also generated by other DNA sequences in the sample. The genes are TRBV25-1 and TRBJ1-1; no clear D gene. The CDR3 extends over 11 amino acids. CDR1 and CDR2 from the germline V gene are MGHDK and SYGVNS. Trimming removed 5 bases from V and 3 bases from J, with 4 bases in between. For the CDR3, the DNA is TGTGCCAGCAGTAGGGACACTGAAGCTTTCTTT. It codes for CASSRDTEAFF. Using reference TRBV25-1 and TRBJ1-1 for the parts outside the CDR3, the full variable domain is EADIYQTPRYLVIGTGKKITLECSQTMGHDKMYWYQQDPGMELHLIHYSYGVNSTEKGDLSSESTVSRIRTEHFPLTLESARPSHTSQYLCASSRDTEAFFGQGTRLTVV.

Notes on this clone: The same CDR3 is also encoded by other DNA sequences in this sample. V is TRBV5-4 and J is TRBJ2-5; 7 positions match TRBD1. The V gene's germline CDR1 is SGHNT and CDR2 YYREEE (reference sequence). Germline trimming cut 4 bases from V and 2 bases from J; bases unmatched to any gene: 5. There are 14 residues in the CDR3. CDR3 bases: TGTGCCAGCAGCCCAGGACAGGTTCAAGAGACCCAGTACTTC. Residues: CASSPGQVQETQYF. Variable domain in full (rest from reference TRBV5-4 and TRBJ2-5): ETGVTQSPTHLIKTRGQQVTLRCSSQSGHNTVSWYQQALGQGPQFIFQYYREEENGRGNFPPRFSGLQFPNYSSELNVNALELDDSALYLCASSPGQVQETQYFGPGTRLLVL.

The V gene is TRBV5-6, the J gene TRBJ1-5, with 8 bases aligning to TRBD1. The CDR3 runs to 15 residues. CDR1 is SGHDT and CDR2 is YYEEEE in the germline V gene. V shed 4 bases and J 11 bases; nucleotides not matched to a gene: 14. The CDR3 is CASSRGQGTGTTQHF. CDR3 nucleotide sequence: TGTGCCAGCAGCCGCGGACAGGGCACGGGCACAACCCAGCATTTT.

The chain joins TRBV9 to TRBJ1-1; no reliable D call. The CDR3 loop spans 13 amino acids. The ends were cut back, 4 bases at V and 1 base at J, with 8 bases in the middle. Germline CDR1 is SGDLS and CDR2 is YYNGEE. Written as DNA, the CDR3 is TGTGCCAGCAGCACCACCGCGAACACTGAAGCTTTCTTT. Amino acid sequence: CASSTTANTEAFF.

This clone was picked up one time. The V call is TRBV5-1, the J call TRBJ1-1; TRBD1 is a possible D gene (5 bases). Trimming cost V 3 bases and J 1 base, with 7 bases left between them. There are 13 residues in the CDR3. In germline, CDR1 is SGHRS, CDR2 YFSETQ. CDR3: CASSSGRNTEAFF. Written as DNA, the CDR3 is TGCGCCAGCAGCTCAGGGAGGAACACTGAAGCTTTCTTT.

The table lists this clone with a count of one. The V call is TRBV5-6, the J call TRBJ2-2; D possibly uses TRBD1 or TRBD2 (5 bases each). The germline V gene has CDR1 SGHDT and CDR2 YYEEEE. V lost 4 bases, J lost 2 bases, and 9 bases lay in between. This CDR3 comprises 14 residues. DNA of the CDR3: TGTGCCAGCAGCCGGGACCGTAACACCGGGGAGCTGTTTTTT. Translation gives CASSRDRNTGELFF. The variable domain in full, completed from reference TRBV5-6 and TRBJ2-2, reads DAGVTQSPTHLIKTRGQQVTLRCSPKSGHDTVSWYQQALGQGPQFIFQYYEEEERQRGNFPDRFSGHQFPNYSSELNVNALLLGDSALYLCASSRDRNTGELFFGEGSRLTVL.

This chain links TRBV4-3 with TRBJ2-3; 10 bases line up with TRBD2. The germline CDR1 and CDR2 sequences are LGHNA and YSLEER. After removal of 0 bases from V and 3 bases from J, the junction contained 6 bases not matched to a gene. This CDR3 is built from 17 residues. The CDR3 DNA is TGCGCCAGCAGCCAAGATCCTAGCGGGAGTGGGACAGATACGCAGTATTTT. Protein product: CASSQDPSGSGTDTQYF.

The J gene is TRBJ1-6, the V gene TRBV2; D call uncertain. V was shortened by 6 bases and J by 5 bases, with 11 bases between the two germline ends. Per germline, CDR1 SNHLY and CDR2 FYNNEI. There are 14 residues in the CDR3. The CDR3 reads CASRVDGDNSPLHF. The CDR3 DNA reads as TGTGCCAGCAGGGTGGACGGTGATAATTCACCCCTCCACTTT.